Detailed here is one T cell receptor beta chain. No antigen is known for it. CD45RO negativity and positive selection for CCR7 defined naive CD8 cells, a population that excluded terminally differentiated effector memory CD45RA+ cells. The data belong to a study of shared clonotypes between healthy human individuals. Study observations and caveats: Larger estimated richness was generally seen in naive subsets than in memory subsets. The four-donor shared clonotypes exceeded non-shared clonotypes in generation probability, with non-shared ones scoring lower.

There are 12 residues in the CDR3. The V gene lost 4 bases and the J gene lost 8 bases, with 10 bases spanning the gap. CDR1 and CDR2 (germline): SGHNT, YYREEE (reference sequence). Produced via immunoSEQ multiplex PCR; TCRdb's table is partial and in-frame only. The sample includes 800,000 or so clones, about 96% of them seen just once. What was sequenced was naive CD8+ T cells sorted from blood. This receptor was obtained from a man aged 30 to 39 in good health. V usage is TRBV5-4 and J usage is TRBJ2-1, with D possibly matching TRBD2 (5 bases). CDR3 in DNA: TGTGCCAGCAGCGCCGGGATGCATGAGCAGTTCTTC. This translates into CASSAGMHEQFF. Full variable domain (remainder filled in from reference TRBV5-4 and TRBJ2-1): ETGVTQSPTHLIKTRGQQVTLRCSSQSGHNTVSWYQQALGQGPQFIFQYYREEENGRGNFPPRFSGLQFPNYSSELNVNALELDDSALYLCASSAGMHEQFFGPGTRLTVL.